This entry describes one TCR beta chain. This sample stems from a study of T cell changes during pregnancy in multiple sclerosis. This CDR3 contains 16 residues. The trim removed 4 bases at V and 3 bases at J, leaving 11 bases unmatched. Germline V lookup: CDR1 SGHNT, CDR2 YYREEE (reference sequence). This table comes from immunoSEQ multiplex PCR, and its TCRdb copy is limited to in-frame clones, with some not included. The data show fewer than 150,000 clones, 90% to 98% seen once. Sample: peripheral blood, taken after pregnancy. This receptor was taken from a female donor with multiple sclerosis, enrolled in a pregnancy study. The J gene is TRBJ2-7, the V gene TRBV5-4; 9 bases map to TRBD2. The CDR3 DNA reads TGTGCCAGCAGCAACCCTGCGGGAGGGCCCGACTACGAGCAGTACTTC. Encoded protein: CASSNPAGGPDYEQYF.